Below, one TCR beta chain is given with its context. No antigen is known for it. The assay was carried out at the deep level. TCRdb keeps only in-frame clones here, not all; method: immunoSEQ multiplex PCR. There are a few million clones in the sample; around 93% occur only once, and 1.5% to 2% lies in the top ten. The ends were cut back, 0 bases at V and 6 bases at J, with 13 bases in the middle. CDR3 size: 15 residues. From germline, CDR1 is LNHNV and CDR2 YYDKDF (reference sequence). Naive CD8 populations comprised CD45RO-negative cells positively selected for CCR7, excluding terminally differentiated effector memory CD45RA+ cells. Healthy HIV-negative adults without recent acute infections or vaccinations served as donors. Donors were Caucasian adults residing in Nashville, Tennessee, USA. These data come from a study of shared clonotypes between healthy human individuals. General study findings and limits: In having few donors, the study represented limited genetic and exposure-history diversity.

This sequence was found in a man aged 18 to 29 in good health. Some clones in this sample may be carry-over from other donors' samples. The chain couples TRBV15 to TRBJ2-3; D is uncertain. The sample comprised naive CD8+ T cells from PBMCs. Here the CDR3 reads CATSREERPMDTQYF. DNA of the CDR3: TGTGCCACCAGCAGAGAGGAACGTCCTATGGATACGCAGTATTTT. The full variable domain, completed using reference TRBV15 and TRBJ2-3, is DAMVIQNPRYQVTQFGKPVTLSCSQTLNHNVMYWYQQKSSQAPKLLFHYYDKDFNNEADTPDNFQSRRPNTSFCFLDIRSPGLGDTAMYLCATSREERPMDTQYFGPGTRLTVL.